These 10 T cell receptor beta chains were all obtained from the same sample, sequenced in a study of CD8+ T cells in alopecia areata. cDNA prepared by RNA extraction and subsequent reverse transcription served as the template for sequencing. The table came from immunoSEQ multiplex PCR; TCRdb's copy has only in-frame clones and leaves some out. Of approximately 40,000 clones detected, nearly 55% appear once; the ten largest clones hold more than 1.5%. For about 5 of the biomarker-study patients, the CD4+ cells were further sorted so as to obtain CD25+CD127- cells. Source material: CD4+ Tregs sorted from blood. The receptors originated from a human donor with alopecia areata.

This chain uses TRBV18 with TRBJ2-6, with D perhaps matching TRBD1 (6 bases). This CDR3 region has 17 residues. V was cut by 3 bases and J by 0 bases, with 12 bases left in between. CDR1 is KGHSH, CDR2 LQKENI, per germline. The CDR3 spells CASSPRGTSSGANVLTF. The CDR3 DNA sequence: TGTGCCAGCTCACCCAGGGGTACGAGCTCTGGGGCCAACGTCCTGACTTTC.

This clone showed up just a few times. The rearrangement links TRBV5-4 to TRBJ2-7; a weak D match, TRBD2 (5 bases). This CDR3 is built from 15 residues. With 0 bases removed from V and 5 bases from J, the gap between germline ends came to 15 bases. CDR1 and CDR2 (germline): SGHNT, YYREEE (reference sequence). In nucleotides, the CDR3 is TGTGCCAGCAGCTTGGCACCGGGAACCAGCGACGAGCAGTACTTC. It specifies CASSLAPGTSDEQYF.

V and J are TRBV19 and TRBJ1-2; D is possibly TRBD1 (5 bases). The length of the CDR3 is 14 residues. The germline V gene has CDR1 LNHDA and CDR2 SQIVND (reference sequence). Trimming removed 4 bases at V and 7 bases at J, with 16 bases between. CDR3 in amino acids: CASSRAGREGGYTF. CDR3 DNA: TGTGCCAGTAGTAGAGCTGGCAGGGAAGGTGGCTACACCTTC.

This chain links TRBV5-1 with TRBJ2-1; D could derive from TRBD1 or TRBD2 (6 bases each). Germline values: CDR1 SGHRS, CDR2 YFSETQ. This CDR3 region has 15 residues. V was cut by 0 bases and J by 5 bases, with 12 bases left in between. The CDR3 here is CASSLVAGGNNEQFF. The CDR3 DNA reads TGCGCCAGCAGCTTGGTGGCCGGGGGCAACAATGAGCAGTTCTTC.

The chain couples TRBV10-3 to TRBJ2-3; D is uncertain. From germline, CDR1 is ENHRY and CDR2 SYGVKD. The CDR3 loop spans 15 amino acids. V lost 0 bases and J lost 4, with 11 bases in between. In DNA form, the CDR3 reads TGTGCCATCAGTGAGTCGCGGCCACCGGCAGATACGCAGTATTTT. It codes for CAISESRPPADTQYF.

The chain uses TRBV7-8 and TRBJ2-1; possibly TRBD2 for D (5 bases). Germline-derived CDR1 and CDR2 are SGHVS and FQNEAQ. The CDR3 is 17 amino acids. Trimming shortened V by 3 bases and J by 5 bases, and 20 bases separated the two germline ends. The DNA of the CDR3 is TGTGCCAGCAGCTTTAGGGCGCGGAGGTTCGTAAACAATGAGCAGTTCTTC. Protein product: CASSFRARRFVNNEQFF.

This clone was seen a single time. The chain joins TRBV2 to TRBJ2-7; perhaps D is TRBD1 or TRBD2 (6 bases each). The CDR3 spans 12 residues. Germline CDR1 reads SNHLY; CDR2 reads FYNNEI. Trimming shortened V by 10 bases and J by 4 bases, and 14 bases separated the two germline ends. Here the CDR3 reads CAIRGRGYEQYF. CDR3 DNA: TGTGCCATCAGGGGCCGGGGGTACGAGCAGTACTTC.

The CDR3 here is CASSGGQVEQYF. CDR3 bases: TGCGCCAGCAGCGGGGGACAGGTGGAGCAGTACTTC. This sequence joins TRBV5-1 and TRBJ2-7; TRBD1 aligns across 8 bases. There are 12 residues in the CDR3. Germline trimming cut 4 bases from V and 7 bases from J; bases unmatched to any gene: 4. Germline lookup yields CDR1 SGHRS and CDR2 YFSETQ.

With regard to this clone: The junction differs from germline at one of its ends, possibly a read error. This sequence joins TRBV7-7 and TRBJ2-5; a weak D match, TRBD2 (5 bases). Germline V CDR1 and CDR2: SSHAT, FNYEAQ (reference sequence). The CDR3 has 14 residues. CDR3 amino acids: CASSSPGNLGTQYF. The CDR3 DNA is TGTGCTAGCAGCTCCCCGGGAAACCTGGGGACCCAGTACTTC.

CDR3 nucleotide sequence: TGCGCCAGCAGCGGGACAGGCGCCTACGAGCAGTACTTC. Its translation: CASSGTGAYEQYF. The chain recombines TRBV5-1 with TRBJ2-7; TRBD1 matches at 8 bases. V shed 4 bases and J 2 bases; nucleotides not matched to a gene: 2. This CDR3 comprises 13 residues. CDR1 SGHRS and CDR2 YFSETQ come from the germline V gene.